This T cell receptor (beta chain) originates from a study of multiple sclerosis patients with progressive multifocal leukoencephalopathy. Time point meaning: before natalizumab initiation. This was a survey-level run. This table comes from immunoSEQ multiplex PCR, and its TCRdb copy is limited to in-frame clones, with some not included. The table lists around 30,000 clones, about 88% of them singletons, with nearly 1.5% in the top ten. This CDR3 comprises 15 residues. V gave up 3 bases and J gave up 5 bases, with 13 bases separating them. In germline, CDR1 is LNHDA, CDR2 SQIVND (reference sequence). This clonotype was sampled from a human donor with multiple sclerosis. The chain is built from TRBV19 and TRBJ2-2; D is perhaps TRBD1 or TRBD2 (5 bases each). The sequencing input was PBMCs. The CDR3 region has the DNA TGTGCCAGTAGTATTTACGGGACGGGGACCGGGGAGCTGTTTTTT. Its protein is CASSIYGTGTGELFF. Full variable domain (remainder filled in from reference TRBV19 and TRBJ2-2): DGGITQSPKYLFRKEGQNVTLSCEQNLNHDAMYWYRQDPGQGLRLIYYSQIVNDFQKGDIAEGYSVSREKKESFPLTVTSAQKNPTAFYLCASSIYGTGTGELFFGEGSRLTVL.